Listed below are T cell receptor beta chains from one sample, sequenced in a study of CD8 T cells in ankylosing spondylitis. TCRdb redid the calling of the 5' RACE reads with MiXCR, one entry per CDR3 protein. Of roughly 450,000 distinct CDR3 sequences listed, about 24% are singletons. Material: blood, either unsorted or a sorted T cell fraction (not recorded which). The receptors stem from a male donor with ankylosing spondylitis. Both conserved end residues are part of each CDR3. The D gene is left open where the match is weak. Size is omitted from some rows. Given values are once, few, many or a class for expanded clones.

>TRBV4-2|TRBJ2-1|few|TRBD2
TGTGCCAGCAGCCAGGGGACTAGCGGGAACGGGGGGTACAATGAGCAGTTCTTC
CASSQGTSGNGGYNEQFF
>TRBV27|TRBJ1-2|NA|TRBD1
TGTGCCAGCAGTTTAAAGGGGGCAGGTTATGGCTACACCTTC
CASSLKGAGYGYTF
>TRBV12-3/TRBV12-4|TRBJ1-2|many|NA
TGTGCCAGCAGTTTACGACAGGCCGCTAGTAGTTTC
CASSLRQAASSF
>TRBV15|TRBJ2-1|few|NA
TGTGCCACCAGCAGAGACTCCCCAGCAGGGGTCCACAATGAGCAGTTCTTC
CATSRDSPAGVHNEQFF
>TRBV5-6|TRBJ2-7|NA|NA
TGTGCCAGCAGCGCCCAGGACCCCTCCTACGAGCAGTACTTC
CASSAQDPSYEQYF
>TRBV7-9|TRBJ2-3|NA|NA
TGTGCCAGCAGCTTAACCGCGGTAGATACGCAGTATTTT
CASSLTAVDTQYF
>TRBV19|TRBJ2-2|NA|TRBD2
TGTGCCAGTAGTAGGACTAGCGGGAAATACGCGAACACCGGGGAGCTGTTTTTT
CASSRTSGKYANTGELFF
>TRBV5-1|TRBJ1-5|NA|TRBD1
TGCGCCAGCAGCCTAGGAGGAGGGGGCTTCAATCAGCCCCAGCATTTT
CASSLGGGGFNQPQHF
>TRBV14|TRBJ2-2|few|NA
TGTGCCAGCAGCAATCGAGAGGGCACCGGGGAGCTGTTTTTT
CASSNREGTGELFF
>TRBV5-1|TRBJ2-1|NA|TRBD2
TGCGCCAGCAGCCCGAGCGGGAGGGCCCTCGATGAGCAGTTCTTC
CASSPSGRALDEQFF
>TRBV2|TRBJ2-2|NA|TRBD2
TGTGCCAGCAGTGCTAGCGGGAGGGCCGGGGAGCTGTTTTTT
CASSASGRAGELFF
>TRBV12-3/TRBV12-4|TRBJ2-1|few|TRBD1
TGTGCCAGCAGCGGGACAGGGTCAGAATACAATGAGCAGTTCTTC
CASSGTGSEYNEQFF
>TRBV7-2|TRBJ2-3|NA|NA
TGTGCCAGCAGTCCCGTGTATACGCAGTATTTT
CASSPVYTQYF